Each of the 15 T cell receptor gamma chains below was sequenced from the same sample in a study of gamma-delta T cells after stem cell transplantation. TCRdb ran CATT on the RT-PCR reads. The sample yields about 1,100 gamma-chain clones, 26% seen once. Specimen: gamma-delta T cells. The receptors were sampled from a human donor. It is not recorded whose cells these are; they may come from a transplant donor.

This clone has only a few counts. This chain connects TRGV8 to TRGJP2. No J segment appears in TCRdb, so it was assigned here by matching the sequence to germline. The CDR3 is 15 residues long. J gave up 0 bases and V 3 bases, and 4 bases lay outside the gene matches. Per germline, CDR1 VENAVY and CDR2 YDSYNSRV. The DNA for the CDR3 is TGTGCCACCTGGGATTGGTATAGTAGTGATTGGATCAAGACGTTT. Protein sequence: CATWDWYSSDWIKTF.

The genes are TRGV8 and TRGJP. The J gene comes from matching the DNA to germline here; TCRdb lacks it. After removal of 9 bases from V and 4 bases from J, the junction contained 3 bases not matched to a gene. CDR3 length: 14 residues. The V gene's germline CDR1 is VENAVY and CDR2 YDSYNSRV. The CDR3 nucleotides are TGTGCCACCCCACAAGAGTTGGGCAAAAAAATCAAGGTATTT. Encoded protein: CATPQELGKKIKVF.

This clone ranks as large. Other DNA sequences in the same sample also yield this CDR3. The rearrangement uses TRGV9 and TRGJP. Assignment of the J gene here rests on matching the DNA to germline, because TCRdb gives none. CDR3 length: 17 amino acids. With 0 bases clipped from V and 4 bases from J, the junction kept 3 bases outside the gene matches. Germline CDR1 GITISATS, CDR2 ISYDGTV (reference sequence). The CDR3 region has the DNA TGTGCCTTGTGGGAGGTGCTCCAAGAGTTGGGCAAAAAAATCAAGGTATTT. Translating it yields CALWEVLQELGKKIKVF.

Points on this clone: A far more abundant clone sits one base away, making this likely a read error. In nucleotides, the CDR3 is TGTGCCTCCTGGGACAGGCGTATTTATAAGAAACTCTTT. It translates to CASWDRRIYKKLF. The rearrangement links TRGV3 to TRGJ1 or TRGJ2. TCRdb is silent on the J gene; assignment here came from matching the DNA to germline. There are 13 residues in the CDR3. CDR1 VTNTFY and CDR2 YDVSTARD come from the germline V gene (reference sequence).

This chain joins TRGV5 and TRGJP2. The J gene was not available in TCRdb and was assigned here by matching the DNA to germline segments. CDR1 is VINAFY, CDR2 YDVSNSKD, per germline. Trimming at V came to 2 bases and at J to 1 base, leaving 1 base not matched to a gene. This CDR3 is built from 14 residues. CDR3 protein: CATWDTSSDWIKTF. The CDR3, as DNA: TGTGCCACCTGGGACACTAGTAGTGATTGGATCAAGACGTTT.

This chain connects TRGV9 to TRGJ1 or TRGJ2. The J gene was not available in TCRdb and was assigned here by matching the DNA to germline segments. The CDR3 loop spans 15 amino acids. Germline loops: CDR1 GITISATS, CDR2 ISYDGTV (reference sequence). Trimming removed 0 bases from V and 4 bases from J; junction bases left unmatched: 9. The CDR3 bases are TGTGCCTTGTGGGAGGTGCAGATCCTCTATTATAAGAAACTCTTT. The encoded protein is CALWEVQILYYKKLF.

A word on this clone: A much bigger clone sits one base away, suggesting this may be a read error. Other nucleotide sequences in the sample specify the same CDR3. This rearrangement joins TRGV4 to TRGJ1 or TRGJ2. No J gene is reported in TCRdb; it was inferred here by comparing the DNA with germline. The CDR3 contains 13 residues. The V gene's germline CDR1 is EGSTGY and CDR2 YDSYTSSV. CDR3 bases: TGCGCCACCTGGGATTTAAATTATTATAAGAAACTCTTT. Translating it yields CATWDLNYYKKLF.

V and J are TRGV4 and TRGJP2. Since TCRdb gives no J gene, matching the DNA to germline was used here to assign it. The V gene end was trimmed by 6 bases and the J gene end by 8 bases; junction bases not matched to a gene: 12. The CDR3 totals 14 residues. Germline CDR1 reads EGSTGY; CDR2 reads YDSYTSSV. The CDR3 loop reads CATWRKGVDWIKTF. The CDR3 nucleotides read TGTGCCACCTGGCGGAAAGGGGTGGATTGGATCAAGACGTTT.

About this clone itself: This likely traces to a read error, being one base from a far larger clone. The chain is built from TRGV2 and TRGJP2. No J gene was available from TCRdb, and it was assigned here by a germline match of the DNA. The length of the CDR3 is 16 residues. Germline V gives CDR1 EGSNGY, CDR2 YDSYNSKV. The CDR3 here is CAAWDGGTSSDWIKTF. The CDR3 nucleotides are TGTGCCGCCTGGGACGGAGGAACGAGTAGTGATTGGATCAAGACGTTT.

The CDR3 bases are TGTGCCACCTGGGATGGGCAGTATTATAAGAAACTCTTT. Translation: CATWDGQYYKKLF. The rearrangement links TRGV4 to TRGJ1 or TRGJ2. TCRdb does not report a J gene; here it was assigned by matching the DNA to germline references. The J segment lost 4 bases and the V segment lost 0 bases, leaving 3 bases of the junction unmatched. CDR3 length: 13 amino acids. CDR1 and CDR2 (germline): EGSTGY, YDSYTSSV.

The CDR3 reads CATWASSDWIKTF. The CDR3, as DNA: TGTGCCACCTGGGCCAGTAGTGATTGGATCAAGACGTTT. The chain employs TRGV3 and TRGJP2. The J gene comes from matching the DNA to germline here; TCRdb lacks it. The CDR3 is 13 amino acids. The germline V gene has CDR1 VTNTFY and CDR2 YDVSTARD (reference sequence). Trimming took 5 bases from V and 2 from J; bases not matched to a gene: 2.

The sample holds a few counts of this clone. The V and J genes are TRGV2 and TRGJ1 or TRGJ2. TCRdb lists no J gene, so it was determined here by aligning the DNA to germline. J lost 10 bases, V lost 5 bases, and 11 bases had no gene match. This CDR3 has 12 residues. Germline CDR1 EGSNGY, CDR2 YDSYNSKV. The CDR3 DNA reads as TGTGCCACCTGGGTCGGCCGCGGGAAGAAACTCTTT. It encodes CATWVGRGKKLF.

In its sample, this clone was seen a few times. The J gene is TRGJP2, the V gene TRGV4. The J gene comes from matching the DNA to germline here; TCRdb lacks it. The CDR3 is 14 residues long. Losses at the gene ends were 3 bases for V and 2 bases for J; bases not matched to a gene: 3. In germline, CDR1 is EGSTGY, CDR2 YDSYTSSV. CDR3: CATWDPSSDWIKTF. The CDR3 nucleotides read TGTGCCACCTGGGATCCCAGTAGTGATTGGATCAAGACGTTT.

This clone was observed a few times. This chain connects TRGV2 to TRGJP2. TCRdb lists no J gene, so it was determined here by aligning the DNA to germline. J lost 2 bases, V lost 1 base, and 4 bases had no gene match. The germline CDR1 and CDR2 sequences are EGSNGY and YDSYNSKV. The CDR3 consists of 15 residues. The CDR3 coding sequence is TGTGCCACCTGGGACGGCAGGAGTAGTGATTGGATCAAGACGTTT. This encodes CATWDGRSSDWIKTF.

The genes are TRGV9 and TRGJP. Because TCRdb records no J gene, it was assigned here through a match of the DNA to germline. This CDR3 comprises 15 residues. V lost 5 bases, J lost 7 bases, and 5 bases stayed unmatched. Per the germline V gene, CDR1 is GITISATS and CDR2 is ISYDGTV (reference sequence). This CDR3 reads CALWGQELGKKIKVF. The CDR3 DNA follows: TGTGCCTTGTGGGGACAGGAGTTGGGCAAAAAAATCAAGGTATTT.